The T cell receptor (beta chain) under discussion was sequenced for a study of CD8 T cells in ankylosing spondylitis. Findings and caveats of the study: Some of these motif variants have turned up before, in reports on reactive arthritis synovial fluid and blood. Blood from ankylosing spondylitis patients appeared to carry a characteristic roughly eight-variant TCR beta motif. Reportedly, matched ankylosing spondylitis synovial fluid was significantly enriched for disease-linked clones.

This clonotype showed up many times. Its antigen is unidentified. V was cut by 7 bases and J by 1 base, with 22 bases left in between. Germline CDR1 and CDR2: MDHEN and SYDVKM. The CDR3 has 17 residues. Generation of TCR beta libraries employed quantitative 5'-RACE incorporating molecular barcodes. TCRdb used MiXCR to reprocess the 5' RACE reads, holding one entry per CDR3 protein. The data contain about 220,000 distinct CDR3 sequences, around 6.6% of them singletons. Specimen: blood, either unsorted or a sorted T cell fraction (not recorded which). This TCR was sampled from a male donor with ankylosing spondylitis. The chain carries TRBV28 and TRBJ1-1; a weak D match, TRBD1 (5 bases). The CDR3 reads CASTPLGTAGKNTEAFF. The CDR3 nucleotides read TGTGCCAGCACTCCTCTAGGGACGGCGGGAAAGAACACTGAAGCTTTCTTT.